One and the same sample provided the 5 T cell receptor beta chains below, sequenced in a study of blood T cell repertoires in COVID-19. Only in-frame clones appear in the TCRdb table, and some are missing; sequencing was by immunoSEQ multiplex PCR. The repertoire holds 150,000 to 200,000 clones, 80% to 85% seen once, with roughly 5% in the top ten. Sequences were obtained from PBMCs or T cells enriched from blood (not recorded which). The receptors originated from a man in his 70s who had been exposed to COVID-19.

The CDR3 DNA follows: TGTGCCAGCAGCTTGGTCGGCACAGATACGCAGTATTTT. Protein product: CASSLVGTDTQYF. The chain couples TRBV5-5 to TRBJ2-3; no definite D call. Germline V gene lookup returns CDR1 SGHKS and CDR2 YYEKEE (reference sequence). The length of the CDR3 is 13 residues. V gave up 0 bases and J gave up 1 base, with 3 bases separating them. The variable domain in full, with the rest retrieved from reference TRBV5-5 and TRBJ2-3, is DAGVTQSPTHLIKTRGQQVTLRCSPISGHKSVSWYQQVLGQGPQFIFQYYEKEERGRGNFPDRFSARQFPNYSSELNVNALLLGDSALYLCASSLVGTDTQYFGPGTRLTVL.

The chain recombines TRBV28 with TRBJ1-6; TRBD1 aligns across 11 bases. Per germline, CDR1 MDHEN and CDR2 SYDVKM. The CDR3 consists of 14 residues. With 3 bases clipped from V and 9 bases from J, the junction kept 1 base outside the gene matches. The CDR3 nucleotides are TGTGCCAGCAGTTTGGGGACAGGGGGTTCACCCCTCCACTTT. Residues: CASSLGTGGSPLHF.

V gene TRBV11-1 combines with J gene TRBJ2-3; possibly TRBD2 for D (6 bases). Germline CDR1 SGHAT, CDR2 FQDESV (reference sequence). This CDR3 has 15 amino acids. Deletions cut 6 bases from V and 2 bases from J, with 15 bases between. The CDR3 sequence: CASRYEGLSTDTQYF. The CDR3 coding sequence is TGTGCCAGCAGGTATGAGGGACTTTCCACAGATACGCAGTATTTT.

This chain connects TRBV10-1 to TRBJ1-1; TRBD1 matches 7 bases. CDR3 length: 18 residues. Unmatched junction bases numbered 18, after V lost 3 bases and J lost 5 bases. Germline assignment: CDR1 WNHNN and CDR2 SYGVQD (reference sequence). In DNA, the CDR3 is TGCGCCAGCAGTGACCAGTTTCGACGAGACAGGGCTGAGACTGAAGCTTTCTTT. Translated, it gives CASSDQFRRDRAETEAFF.

The rearrangement uses TRBV6-2 or TRBV6-3 and TRBJ1-1; a weak D match, TRBD1 (6 bases). V was shortened by 5 bases and J by 2 bases, with 12 bases between the two germline ends. The CDR3 sequence is 14 residues long. The germline V gene encodes CDR1 MNHEY and CDR2 SVGEGT. DNA for the CDR3: TGTGCCAGCAGTCAAGGACAGCCTAACACTGAAGCTTTCTTT. This translates into CASSQGQPNTEAFF.